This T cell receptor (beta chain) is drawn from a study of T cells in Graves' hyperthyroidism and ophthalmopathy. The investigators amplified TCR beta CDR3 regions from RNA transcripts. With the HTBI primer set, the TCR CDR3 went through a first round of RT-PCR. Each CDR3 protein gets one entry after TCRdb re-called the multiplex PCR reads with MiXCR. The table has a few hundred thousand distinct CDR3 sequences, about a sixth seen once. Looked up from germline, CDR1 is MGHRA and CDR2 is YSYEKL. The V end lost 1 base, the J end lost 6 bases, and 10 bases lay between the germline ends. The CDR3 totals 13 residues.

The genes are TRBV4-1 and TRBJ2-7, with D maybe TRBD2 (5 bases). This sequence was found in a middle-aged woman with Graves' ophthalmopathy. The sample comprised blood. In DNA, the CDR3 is TGCGCCAGCAGCCAAGTCGGGGTAGGCGAGCAGTACTTC. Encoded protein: CASSQVGVGEQYF.